This T cell receptor (beta chain) stems from a study of T-cell memory formation after mild COVID-19. Study-wide background: TCR clusters largely stayed donor specific. Study outcomes and limitations: Researchers found some responding clones in pre-infection memory, a sign that cross-reactive memory joined. CD4/CD8 balance characterized clones contracting day 15 to 85, and CD4+ skew characterized later expanders.

The V gene's germline CDR1 is SQVTM and CDR2 ANQGSEA. V lost 4 bases to trimming and J lost 5 bases, with 14 bases between them. This CDR3 spans 13 amino acids. In the case of this clonotype: Its antigen is undetermined.

A single record per CDR3 protein comes from TCRdb applying MiXCR to the 5' RACE reads. The data show 560,000 or so distinct CDR3 sequences, 15% to 20% seen once. This receptor was identified in an adult woman who had mild COVID-19 (a few samples of this study predate the infection). Cell type and time point are not known. Sequencing was carried out using PBMCs or a T cell subset sorted from them (not recorded which). The chain couples TRBV29-1 to TRBJ1-2, with a weak D call TRBD1 (5 bases). The CDR3 reads CSVGSGLPYGYTF. The CDR3 coding sequence is TGCAGCGTTGGCTCAGGGTTACCGTATGGCTACACCTTC.